This entry lists 14 T cell receptor beta chains sequenced from one sample in a study of glioma-infiltrating T cells. Using RNA template, CDR3s of TCR alpha and beta were amplified with iRepertoire arm-PCR. TCRdb re-analysed the multiplex PCR reads in MiXCR, keeping a single row per CDR3 protein. The sample has 150,000 to 200,000 distinct CDR3 sequences; 43% are singletons. Material for sequencing was glioma tissue, nonneoplastic brain tissue, or PBMCs (not recorded which). Receptors originate from a human donor with low-grade glioma or glioblastoma, undergoing nonglioma brain surgery, or in good health (not recorded which).

In the case of this clonotype: At one end, the junction sequence differs from germline, possibly due to a read error. This chain joins TRBV28 and TRBJ1-5; possibly TRBD1 for D (5 bases). In germline, CDR1 is MDHEN, CDR2 SYDVKM. CDR3 length: 14 residues. This CDR3 reads CASTVGPSNKPQHF. CDR3 sequence (DNA): TGTGCCAGCACCGTGGGACCGAGCAATAAGCCCCAGCATTTT.

This clonotype was counted many times. This chain joins TRBV28 and TRBJ2-5, with D tentatively TRBD2 (5 bases). This CDR3 has 16 residues. CDR1 is MDHEN, CDR2 SYDVKM, per germline. Deletions cut 6 bases from V and 7 bases from J, with 24 bases between. The CDR3 DNA reads as TGTGCCAGCAGCCTCACACCTCCTACTAGTTACGTGACCCAGTACTTC. Protein: CASSLTPPTSYVTQYF.

V and J are TRBV24-1 and TRBJ1-3; the D is unclear. The V end was cut by 12 bases, the J end by 0 bases, with 14 bases between. There are 14 residues in the CDR3. CDR1 is KGHDR and CDR2 is SFDVKD in the germline V gene. In nucleotides, the CDR3 is TGTGCCCCCACAGCTAGCGGCTCTGGAAACACCATATATTTT. Protein sequence: CAPTASGSGNTIYF.

The chain has TRBV5-1 and TRBJ1-6; maybe TRBD1 (5 bases). The CDR3 has 13 residues. Per germline, CDR1 SGHRS and CDR2 YFSETQ. Trimming shortened V by 4 bases and J by 10 bases, and 12 bases separated the two germline ends. In nucleotides, the CDR3 is TGCGCCAGCAGCCCGGACAACGGATCACCCCTCCACTTT. Its protein product is CASSPDNGSPLHF.

A note on this clonotype: Relative to the germline gene, one junction end is altered; a read error may explain this. The genes are TRBV6-1 and TRBJ2-5, with D possibly TRBD1 on 6 matching bases. The germline V gene encodes CDR1 MNHNS and CDR2 SASEGT. The CDR3 extends over 13 amino acids. The CDR3: CASSVGAAEAQYF. CDR3 DNA: TGTGCCAGCAGTGTGGGGGCGGCAGAGGCCCAGTACTTC.

The genes are TRBV18 and TRBJ2-1, with 8 bases lining up with TRBD1. Trimming cost V 6 bases and J 0 bases; bases outside gene matches: 7. The CDR3 is 16 residues long. Per the germline V gene, CDR1 is KGHSH and CDR2 is LQKENI. The CDR3, as DNA: TGTGCCAGCTCCATGGGACAGGCGAGCTCCTACAATGAGCAGTTCTTC. This encodes CASSMGQASSYNEQFF.

There are many counts of this clonotype. The chain employs TRBV2 and TRBJ1-1; possible D gene TRBD1, 5 bases. Germline CDR1 is SNHLY and CDR2 is FYNNEI. V lost 2 bases and J 1 base, leaving 8 bases between the germline ends. This CDR3 is 14 amino acids long. The CDR3 sequence is CASSERGENTEAFF. The CDR3 DNA reads as TGTGCCAGCAGTGAACGGGGCGAGAACACTGAAGCTTTCTTT.

This clonotype has a count of ten or more. The chain joins TRBV3-1 to TRBJ2-1; D may match TRBD1 or TRBD2 (5 bases each). The CDR3 loop spans 12 amino acids. V lost 1 base, J lost 8 bases, and 6 bases lay in between. Germline V gene lookup returns CDR1 LGHDT and CDR2 YNNKEL (reference sequence). CDR3 region: CASSQGDDEQFF. Written as DNA, the CDR3 is TGTGCCAGCAGCCAAGGGGACGATGAGCAGTTCTTC.

As regards this clonotype: This may stem from a read error, because a much larger clone lies one nucleotide away. This chain's CDR3 is CASTLKQDYEQYF. CDR3 coding DNA: TGTGCCAGCACCCTTAAACAGGACTACGAGCAGTACTTC. The chain couples TRBV7-2 to TRBJ2-7, with D possibly being TRBD1 (5 bases). V was trimmed by 7 bases and J by 3 bases, leaving 13 bases between them. Germline V lookup: CDR1 SGHTA, CDR2 FQGNSA. The CDR3 has 13 amino acids.

This clonotype was seen a few times. The J gene is TRBJ1-3, the V gene TRBV5-1; a weak D match, TRBD1 (6 bases). The CDR3 covers 15 residues. The V end lost 4 bases, the J end lost 0 bases, and 11 bases lay between the germline ends. Germline values: CDR1 SGHRS, CDR2 YFSETQ. CDR3 sequence: CASSTGQISGNTIYF. CDR3 nucleotide sequence: TGCGCCAGCAGCACCGGACAGATCTCTGGAAACACCATATATTTT. The full variable domain, its missing parts supplied by reference TRBV5-1 and TRBJ1-3, is KAGVTQTPRYLIKTRGQQVTLSCSPISGHRSVSWYQQTPGQGLQFLFEYFSETQRNKGNFPGRFSGRQFSNSRSEMNVSTLELGDSALYLCASSTGQISGNTIYFGEGSWLTVV.

This clonotype was seen many times. This chain connects TRBV28 to TRBJ1-4, with D maybe TRBD1 (5 bases). CDR3 size: 16 residues. The V gene's germline CDR1 is MDHEN and CDR2 SYDVKM. V lost 6 bases and J lost 7, with 21 bases in between. In DNA, the CDR3 is TGTGCCAGCAGCCGGGACCCCCCTTCAAGCAGTGAAAAACTGTTTTTT. Protein product: CASSRDPPSSSEKLFF.

Concerning this clonotype itself: The junction and the germline gene differ at one end; a read error may be behind it. The rearrangement joins TRBV28 to TRBJ2-7; TRBD2 is a possible D gene (6 bases). The germline V gene has CDR1 MDHEN and CDR2 SYDVKM. The length of the CDR3 is 14 residues. CDR3 loop: CASSLRERFYEQYF. The CDR3 bases are TGTGCAAGCAGTCTCCGGGAGAGATTCTACGAGCAGTACTTC.

This clonotype has ten or more counts. The chain combines TRBV25-1 with TRBJ1-1; 8 nucleotides align to TRBD1. Germline CDR1 is MGHDK and CDR2 is SYGVNS. This CDR3 spans 13 amino acids. With 6 bases clipped from V and 4 bases from J, the junction kept 4 bases outside the gene matches. The CDR3 loop reads CASRTGETTEAFF. The CDR3 coding sequence is TGTGCCAGCAGGACAGGGGAAACCACTGAAGCTTTCTTT.

Note on this clonotype: A much larger clone lies a single base off, so this may be a read error. The V gene is TRBV7-2, the J gene TRBJ2-7, with a possible D match to TRBD2 (6 bases). CDR1 SGHTA and CDR2 FQGNSA come from the germline V gene. CDR3 length: 13 residues. The CDR3, as DNA: TGTGCCAGCAGCGAGCCGGGAGAGTACGGGCAGTACTTC. This encodes CASSEPGEYGQYF.